These T cell receptor beta chains were read from a single sample in a study of blood T cell repertoires in COVID-19. Using immunoSEQ multiplex PCR, the repertoire was profiled, and TCRdb retains in-frame clones only, with some absent. Here the sample spans under 350,000 clones, about 80% being singletons. The sequencing input was peripheral blood. The source of these receptors is a woman in her 50s who had recovered from COVID-19. Each CDR3 is given with its conserved first and last residue.

TRBV2,TRBJ2-7,CASRNYRDYEQYF
TRBV28,TRBJ1-2,CASSSPGDRGSVSGYTF
TRBV11-2,TRBJ2-5,CASSHSGGVGGETQYF
TRBV28,TRBJ1-5,CASRLGGRSNQPQHF
TRBV2,TRBJ2-5,CASSYGGISGETQYF
TRBV30,TRBJ2-7,CASGQGEIYEQYF
TRBV4-3,TRBJ2-3,CASSQDPPSEGTDTQYF
TRBV25-1,TRBJ2-7,CASSESGRGSYEQYF
TRBV7-9,TRBJ2-7,CASSFGQTSYEQYF
TRBV5-1,TRBJ2-2,CASIERNTGELFF